These 29 T cell receptor beta chains were sequenced from one sample in a study of response to subunit inactivated influenza vaccine. TCRdb passed the RT-PCR reads through MiXCR, listing each CDR3 protein once. The profile shows 560,000 or so distinct CDR3 sequences, 7.5% to 8.5% of them singletons. This specimen consisted of PBMCs from blood, obtained less than 30 months after vaccination. These receptors all come from a man aged 50 to 69 who received an inactivated influenza vaccine.

This clonotype was seen only a few times. V usage is TRBV24-1 and J usage is TRBJ1-1; tentatively, D is TRBD1 (6 bases). V was pared by 6 bases and J by 2 bases, with 15 bases between. Per the germline V gene, CDR1 is KGHDR and CDR2 is SFDVKD. CDR3 length equals 15 residues. The DNA of the CDR3 is TGTGCCACCAGTCCTTCCGGGGGGCTAAACACTGAAGCTTTCTTT. It yields the protein CATSPSGGLNTEAFF.

This clonotype was seen a few times. The V gene is TRBV5-4, the J gene TRBJ2-1; 15 bases map to TRBD2. The CDR3 contains 19 residues. Germline V gene sequence: CDR1 SGHNT, CDR2 YYREEE (reference sequence). The ends lost 3 bases at V and 7 bases at J; junction bases unmatched: 14. The CDR3 is CASSYSGLAGGQSRNEQFF. CDR3 DNA sequence: TGTGCCAGCAGCTATTCGGGACTAGCGGGAGGTCAGTCCCGGAATGAGCAGTTCTTC.

The chain combines TRBV29-1 with TRBJ2-1, with TRBD2 matching 11 bases. V trimming: 5 bases; J trimming: 14 bases; junction bases outside the gene matches: 8. Germline CDR1 SQVTM, CDR2 ANQGSEA. The CDR3 has 12 amino acids. The CDR3 DNA reads as TGCAGCGTTCCCAGACTAGCGGGAACGGAGTTCTTC. Amino acids: CSVPRLAGTEFF.

This clonotype has a count of ten or more. The J gene is TRBJ2-1, the V gene TRBV11-3, with D tentatively TRBD2 (6 bases). Germline loops: CDR1 SGHNT, CDR2 YENEEA. Trimming cost V 5 bases and J 6 bases, with 8 bases left between them. There are 12 residues in the CDR3. The CDR3 spells CASSRDFNEQFF. CDR3 bases: TGTGCCAGCAGCCGGGACTTCAATGAGCAGTTCTTC.

This clonotype was counted only a few times. The chain is built from TRBV7-9 and TRBJ2-3, with TRBD2 identical over 9 bases. Germline V CDR1 and CDR2: SEHNR, FQNEAQ (reference sequence). V was clipped by 1 base and J by 4 bases; unmatched bases: 6. This CDR3 has 16 residues. CDR3 in DNA: TGTGCCAGCAGCTTAGGGGCGGGAGGGCCCTCAGATACGCAGTATTTT. Its protein is CASSLGAGGPSDTQYF.

This clonotype was recorded many times. The V and J genes are TRBV20-1 and TRBJ2-7; D uncertain. Trimming stripped 3 bases from V and 0 bases from J, with 9 bases between. The CDR3 extends over 13 amino acids. Germline CDR1 DFQATT, CDR2 SNEGSKA (reference sequence). DNA for the CDR3: TGCAGTGCTAGTGACTGGGGCTCCTACGAGCAGTACTTC. This sequence encodes CSASDWGSYEQYF.

In its sample, this clonotype was seen many times. This rearrangement joins TRBV29-1 to TRBJ2-1; 9 nucleotides align to TRBD2. Germline CDR1 reads SQVTM; CDR2 reads ANQGSEA. V lost 7 bases and J lost 2; bases outside the gene matches: 12. The CDR3 runs 16 residues. The CDR3 region has the DNA TGCAGCGGTTCATCCCACATAGCGGGAGCCTACAATGAGCAGTTCTTC. This sequence encodes CSGSSHIAGAYNEQFF.

The genes are TRBV20-1 and TRBJ2-7, with TRBD1 identical over 7 bases. This CDR3 is built from 14 residues. V was pared by 6 bases and J by 3 bases, with 11 bases of the junction left unmatched. Germline V gene lookup returns CDR1 DFQATT and CDR2 SNEGSKA (reference sequence). The CDR3 DNA is TGCAGTGCGCTCACAGGGGAATTCCTCTACGAGCAGTACTTC. Translated: CSALTGEFLYEQYF.

This clonotype showed up just once. The V gene is TRBV14, the J gene TRBJ2-7; 8 bases agree with TRBD2. CDR1 is SGHDN and CDR2 is FVKESK in the germline V gene. The CDR3 consists of 15 residues. V gave up 2 bases and J gave up 3 bases; unmatched junction bases: 6. The CDR3 reads CASSQIGGVFYEQYF. In nucleotides, the CDR3 is TGTGCCAGCAGCCAAATCGGGGGGGTCTTCTACGAGCAGTACTTC.

This clonotype was recorded at least ten times. The V call is TRBV28, the J call TRBJ2-5, with TRBD2 identical over 12 bases. V trimming: 6 bases; J trimming: 2 bases; junction bases outside the gene matches: 7. There are 16 residues in the CDR3. Germline V gene data show CDR1 as MDHEN and CDR2 as SYDVKM. CDR3 DNA: TGTGCCAGCAGCCCAACGGGACTAGCGGGTCAAGAGACCCAGTACTTC. It codes for CASSPTGLAGQETQYF.

The rearrangement links TRBV23-1 to TRBJ2-7; D unresolved. TRBV23-1 is treated as an ORF (open reading frame) with a function not yet certain. The CDR3 length is 14 residues. V gave up 8 bases and J gave up 6 bases, with 20 bases separating them. For the CDR3, the DNA is TGCGCCAGCTGCCCGGGCGGTGGTCGAGCCGAGCAGTACTTC. This codes for CASCPGGGRAEQYF.

This clonotype has just a few counts. The chain couples TRBV2 to TRBJ2-7; TRBD2 is a possible D gene (5 bases). V was cut by 3 bases and J by 2 bases, with 11 bases left in between. This CDR3 contains 14 residues. Germline V gives CDR1 SNHLY, CDR2 FYNNEI. CDR3 protein: CASSERAITYEQYF. CDR3 coding DNA: TGTGCCAGCAGTGAGAGGGCGATTACCTACGAGCAGTACTTC.

This clonotype has at least ten counts. This chain joins TRBV25-1 and TRBJ2-1; D is undetermined. Germline assignment: CDR1 MGHDK and CDR2 SYGVNS. The germline V and J ends were trimmed by 5 bases and 8 bases, with 10 bases remaining between them. The CDR3 runs to 12 residues. The CDR3 nucleotides are TGTGCCAGCAGTCGTTCGCATTATGAGCAGTTCTTC. As protein: CASSRSHYEQFF.

In nucleotides, the CDR3 is TGTGCCATCACAAGGAGGGGCACAGATACGCAGTATTTT. It encodes CAITRRGTDTQYF. V is TRBV10-3 and J is TRBJ2-3; possible D gene TRBD2, 6 bases. V lost 7 bases to trimming and J lost 1 base, with 9 bases between them. The length of the CDR3 is 13 residues. Germline loops: CDR1 ENHRY, CDR2 SYGVKD.

V and J are TRBV20-1 and TRBJ2-1, with D possibly matching TRBD2 (6 bases). CDR1 is DFQATT and CDR2 is SNEGSKA in the germline V gene (reference sequence). This CDR3 has 12 amino acids. The CDR3 coding sequence is TGCGGTGGGGGGATTAGGGTGGATGAGCAGTTCTTC. Translating gives CGGGIRVDEQFF.

In this sample, this clonotype turned up many times. This chain links TRBV6-5 with TRBJ1-2; D might be TRBD1 (6 bases). CDR3 length: 14 amino acids. Germline V gene data show CDR1 as MNHEY and CDR2 as SVGAGI. The V end lost 1 base, the J end lost 7 bases, and 13 bases lay between the germline ends. CDR3 sequence: CASSYFGQHGGYTF. In DNA, the CDR3 is TGTGCCAGCAGTTACTTCGGACAGCATGGTGGCTACACCTTC.

This clonotype occurred many times. CDR3 bases: TGCGCCAGCAGCTTGGACAGTATGAACACTGAAGCTTTCTTT. Protein product: CASSLDSMNTEAFF. V and J are TRBV5-1 and TRBJ1-1; no clear D. CDR1 SGHRS and CDR2 YFSETQ come from the germline V gene. Trimming shortened V by 0 bases and J by 0 bases, and 6 bases separated the two germline ends. The CDR3 consists of 14 residues.

The chain recombines TRBV20-1 with TRBJ2-2, with D unclear. This CDR3 is 17 amino acids long. Trimming took off 1 base at V and 0 bases at J, with 15 bases between the two ends. Germline V CDR1 and CDR2: DFQATT, SNEGSKA (reference sequence). CDR3 loop: CSARGVGGLSNTGELFF. CDR3 DNA sequence: TGCAGTGCTAGAGGAGTGGGCGGCCTGTCGAACACCGGGGAGCTGTTTTTT.

A few counts support this clonotype. The rearrangement joins TRBV20-1 to TRBJ2-7; TRBD1 aligns across 10 bases. The CDR3 is 14 amino acids. CDR1 is DFQATT and CDR2 is SNEGSKA in the germline V gene (reference sequence). The J segment lost 7 bases and the V segment lost 1 base, leaving 7 bases of the junction unmatched. This CDR3 reads CSARAGTGVGEQYF. Written as DNA, the CDR3 is TGCAGTGCTAGAGCCGGGACAGGGGTAGGGGAGCAGTACTTC.

The chain couples TRBV5-1 to TRBJ2-6; tentatively, D is TRBD1 (6 bases). Trimming cost V 5 bases and J 4 bases, with 13 bases left between them. CDR1 and CDR2 from the germline V gene are SGHRS and YFSETQ. There are 15 residues in the CDR3. CDR3 bases: TGCGCCAGCAGTTCAGGGGCATTAGGGGCCAACGTCCTGACTTTC. Translating gives CASSSGALGANVLTF.

A few counts support this clonotype. The chain joins TRBV6-6 to TRBJ2-2, with D unresolved. V lost 6 bases and J 13 bases, leaving 15 bases between the germline ends. The CDR3 runs 12 residues. The germline V gene encodes CDR1 MNHNY and CDR2 SVGAGI (reference sequence). The CDR3 loop is CASRPRRWRLFF. CDR3 sequence (DNA): TGTGCCAGCAGACCCAGGCGGTGGCGGCTGTTTTTT.

There are many counts of this clonotype. The rearrangement links TRBV7-8 to TRBJ2-3; no definite D call. Germline V gives CDR1 SGHVS, CDR2 FQNEAQ. The length of the CDR3 is 14 residues. Between the trimmed V and J ends, which lost 2 bases and 0 bases, there was a span of 6 bases. CDR3 amino acids: CASSLRVSTDTQYF. DNA of the CDR3: TGTGCCAGCAGCTTAAGGGTGAGCACAGATACGCAGTATTTT.

This clonotype came up a few times. The chain joins TRBV30 to TRBJ1-5, with a possible D match to TRBD1 (5 bases). Germline-derived CDR1 and CDR2 are GTSNPN and SVGIG (reference sequence). Trimming took off 8 bases at V and 4 bases at J, with 9 bases between the two ends. There are 11 residues in the CDR3. The CDR3 sequence: CAGGLNQPQHF. The CDR3 bases are TGTGCCGGGGGTTTAAATCAGCCCCAGCATTTT. The full variable domain, in which reference TRBV30 and TRBJ1-5 provide the parts outside the CDR3, is SQTIHQWPATLVQPVGSPLSLECTVEGTSNPNLYWYRQAAGRGLQLLFYSVGIGQISSEVPQNLSASRPQDRQFILSSKKLLLSDSGFYLCAGGLNQPQHFGDGTRLSIL.

Here the CDR3 reads CSASKVSGNTEAFF. CDR3 sequence (DNA): TGCAGTGCTAGTAAGGTTTCAGGGAACACTGAAGCTTTCTTT. The gene calls are TRBV20-1 and TRBJ1-1, with D unresolved. Germline values: CDR1 DFQATT, CDR2 SNEGSKA (reference sequence). The CDR3 consists of 14 residues. Trimming shortened V by 3 bases and J by 1 base, and 12 bases separated the two germline ends.

This clonotype was detected only a few times. The chain links TRBV12-3 or TRBV12-4 to TRBJ2-2, with TRBD1 matching 7 bases. V was pared by 3 bases and J by 6 bases, with 7 bases of the junction left unmatched. CDR3 size: 15 residues. As DNA, the CDR3 is TGTGCCAGCAGTTTGAGGGGGCATAGGGCCGGGGAGCTGTTTTTT. Translated: CASSLRGHRAGELFF.

This clonotype was seen at least ten times. The chain uses TRBV7-9 and TRBJ1-4, with no clear D. The CDR3 extends over 14 amino acids. The V gene lost 1 base and the J gene lost 6 bases, with 9 bases spanning the gap. The germline CDR1 and CDR2 sequences are SEHNR and FQNEAQ (reference sequence). As DNA, the CDR3 is TGTGCCAGCAGCTTAGGTAGTGCCTATGAAAAACTGTTTTTT. Translated, it gives CASSLGSAYEKLFF.

This clonotype came up a few times. The CDR3 nucleotides are TGTGCCAGCAGCTCCCAGTTTGAGCAGTTCTTC. Translation: CASSSQFEQFF. V usage is TRBV5-5 and J usage is TRBJ2-1; D not resolved. Trimming cost V 3 bases and J 9 bases, with 7 bases left between them. This CDR3 has 11 amino acids. Germline V gene lookup returns CDR1 SGHKS and CDR2 YYEKEE (reference sequence).

The chain has TRBV19 and TRBJ2-5; weak D call: TRBD1 (6 bases). CDR3 length equals 15 residues. Trimming took off 5 bases at V and 2 bases at J, with 15 bases between the two ends. From germline, CDR1 is LNHDA and CDR2 SQIVND (reference sequence). The CDR3 here is CASSPLTGTQETQYF. In DNA, the CDR3 is TGTGCCAGTAGTCCCCTTACAGGGACACAAGAGACCCAGTACTTC.

This clonotype was picked up many times. This sequence joins TRBV6-1 and TRBJ2-3, with D maybe TRBD2 (5 bases). The V gene's germline CDR1 is MNHNS and CDR2 SASEGT. This CDR3 has 14 residues. V was shortened by 6 bases and J by 6 bases, with 16 bases between the two germline ends. The CDR3 DNA reads as TGTGCCAGCAGCCCGAGCGGACGCAGCGATACGCAGTATTTT. Translated: CASSPSGRSDTQYF.